Listed here is a single T cell receptor beta chain. Its antigen remains unknown. The data derive from a study of cytomegalovirus exposure and HLA in healthy donors. Study-wide points: While the bulk of TCR sequences proved rare, some public TCRs turned up in many donors. Most likely, a cluster of highly shared sequence variants arose as a sequencing artifact. The study flagged approximately 180 TCR beta chains as cytomegalovirus-associated.

The CDR3 contains 18 residues. Germline V gene data show CDR1 as LGHNA and CDR2 as YSLEER. After removal of 0 bases from V and 1 base from J, the junction contained 7 bases not matched to a gene. PCR primers comprised 60 Vbeta and 13 Jbeta primers. Generated by immunoSEQ multiplex PCR, the TCRdb table keeps only in-frame clones and is missing some. This sample's clone table lists around 76,000 clones. V and J are TRBV4-3 and TRBJ2-3; 10 bases are shared with TRBD2. The sequence was collected from a man between 35 and 55 years old in good health and CMV-seronegative. Sequencing input: PBMCs. The CDR3 protein is CASSQEVAGGSGTDTQYF. CDR3 coding DNA: TGCGCCAGCAGCCAAGAGGTAGCGGGGGGTTCTGGCACAGATACGCAGTATTTT.